The rows below give T cell receptor beta chains drawn from one sample of a study of tumor and adjacent non-tumor tissue in lung cancer. Via MiXCR, TCRdb re-called the multiplex PCR reads, giving one row per CDR3 protein. This table has some 100,000 distinct CDR3 sequences, about 65% appearing once. The sample consisted of distant non-tumor lung tissue. The receptors shown here come from a man between 60 and 75 years old with non-small cell lung cancer. The CDR3 runs from the conserved cysteine through the conserved F or W. Each record gives: V gene, clone size, D gene, J gene, CDR3 DNA, CDR3 protein. A D gene is named only where the DNA matches it firmly. Some rows have no size entry. The others give once, few or many, or a class for an expanded clone.

>TRBV6-2/TRBV6-3|few|-|TRBJ2-5
TGTGCCAGCAGCGATCCTGGGCAGGGGAGGGTTCAAGAGACCCAGTGCTTC
CASSDPGQGRVQETQCF
>TRBV6-2/TRBV6-3|-|-|TRBJ2-2
TGTGCCAGCAGTACTCCGCTAGCGTGCCATGGGGAGCTGTTTTTT
CASSTPLACHGELFF
>TRBV14|-|-|TRBJ1-3
TGTGCCAGTAGCCAGACCAGGGGCTTCGACACCATATTTTTT
CASSQTRGFDTIFF
>TRBV29-1|once|-|TRBJ2-1
TGCAACGTTGCAAAGGTACAGCGACTTAACAATGAGCAGTTCTTC
CNVAKVQRLNNEQFF
>TRBV4-3|many|-|TRBJ2-1
TGCGCCAGCAGCCAAGATTTGGCGGTCGGCAGCTCCTACAATGAGCAGTTCTTC
CASSQDLAVGSSYNEQFF
>TRBV29-1|many|-|TRBJ2-3
TGCAGCGGCCAGCTCGGTGCCACGACGCAGTATTTT
CSGQLGATTQYF
>TRBV11-3|-|-|TRBJ2-1
TGTGCCAGCAGCCCGATCGTGGCGCTCTACAATGAGCAGTTCTTC
CASSPIVALYNEQFF
>TRBV12-3/TRBV12-4|-|TRBD1|TRBJ2-1
TGTAACAGCAGATGGGGGACAGGGGGTTACAATGAGCAATTCTTC
CNSRWGTGGYNEQFF
>TRBV12-3/TRBV12-4|-|-|TRBJ2-1
TGTGCCAACAGTTTCACATTGGGAAGGGGAGGGCAGTTCTTC
CANSFTLGRGGQFF
>TRBV6-5|-|-|TRBJ1-2
TGTGCCAGCACGGGGGGGACGATGATGAACCATGGCCACACCTTC
CASTGGTMMNHGHTF
>TRBV28|-|-|TRBJ2-7
TGTGCCAGGAGATTGGGGCAGGGGAGTTCACGGGGCTACGAGCAGTACTTC
CARRLGQGSSRGYEQYF
>TRBV29-1|-|-|TRBJ2-1
TGTAGCGTTTATTACAATGAGCAGTTCTTC
CSVYYNEQFF
>TRBV4-1|few|-|TRBJ1-5
TGCGCCGGCAGCCAAGTCGTCAGGCCCCAGCATTTT
CAGSQVVRPQHF
>TRBV20-1|many|-|TRBJ2-2
TGCAGTGCAAAGGCCCCTAACACCGGGGAGCTGTTTTTT
CSAKAPNTGELFF
>TRBV12-3/TRBV12-4|-|TRBD1|TRBJ2-1
TGTGCCAGCAGATTTGGGACAGGGAAAGGAAAGCAGTTCTTC
CASRFGTGKGKQFF